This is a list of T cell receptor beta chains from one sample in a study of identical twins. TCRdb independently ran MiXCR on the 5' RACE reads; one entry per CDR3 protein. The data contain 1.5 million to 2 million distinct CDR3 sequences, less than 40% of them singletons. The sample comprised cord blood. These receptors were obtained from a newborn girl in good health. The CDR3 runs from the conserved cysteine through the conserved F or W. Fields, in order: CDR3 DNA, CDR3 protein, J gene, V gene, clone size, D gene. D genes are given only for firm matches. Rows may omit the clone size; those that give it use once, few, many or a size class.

TGTGCCAGCAGTTTAATTAGCCTTCAAGAGACCCAGTACTTC | CASSLISLQETQYF | TRBJ2-5 | TRBV28 | NA | NA
TGTGCCAGCAGTTCAAACTATGGCTACACCTTC | CASSSNYGYTF | TRBJ1-2 | TRBV5-1 | many | NA
TGTGCCAGCAGACGGACAGATACCCAAGAGACCCAGTACTTC | CASRRTDTQETQYF | TRBJ2-5 | TRBV2 | NA | NA
TGTGCCAGCAGCTTGTTCAAGGGGCGAGGGGCTTACGAGCAGTACTTC | CASSLFKGRGAYEQYF | TRBJ2-7 | TRBV11-2 | few | NA
TGCAGTGCTCTCCGACAGGCGGGTCAGCCCCAGCATTTT | CSALRQAGQPQHF | TRBJ1-5 | TRBV20-1 | NA | NA
TGTGCCAGCAGCCCGACCTATAATTCACCCCTCCACTTT | CASSPTYNSPLHF | TRBJ1-6 | TRBV7-6 | NA | NA
TGCGCCAGCAGCCGGAACGAAGGGGTCGTACAAGAGACCCAGTACTTC | CASSRNEGVVQETQYF | TRBJ2-5 | TRBV4-1 | few | NA
TGCAGCGTTGCGGCAGGCGGCGAGACCCAGTACTTC | CSVAAGGETQYF | TRBJ2-5 | TRBV29-1 | few | NA
TGCAGTGCTAGTCACGGCCAACACTATGGCTACACCTTC | CSASHGQHYGYTF | TRBJ1-2 | TRBV20-1 | NA | NA
TGCAGTGCGAGGCAGGGGACAGGGGGCAGGTTGGGCAATCAGCCCCAGCATTTT | CSARQGTGGRLGNQPQHF | TRBJ1-5 | TRBV20-1 | NA | TRBD1
TGTGCCAGCGGATGGACTAGCGGGGGTTACAATGAGCAGTTCTTC | CASGWTSGGYNEQFF | TRBJ2-1 | TRBV12-3/TRBV12-4 | NA | TRBD2
TGTGCCAGCAGCTTATGGAACGACAGGTACGAGCAGTACTTC | CASSLWNDRYEQYF | TRBJ2-7 | TRBV7-8 | NA | NA
TGCGGTGCTAGAGATCCCCAGCGACCGCCCTACGAGCAGTACTTC | CGARDPQRPPYEQYF | TRBJ2-7 | TRBV20-1 | NA | NA
TGTGCCAGCAGCTTGTTGCAGGGGCTGAATGAGCAGTTCTTC | CASSLLQGLNEQFF | TRBJ2-1 | TRBV5-6 | NA | NA
TGTGCCAGCAGTTTATTATACTTTAGAGGACAAGGGAATGAGCAGTTCTTC | CASSLLYFRGQGNEQFF | TRBJ2-1 | TRBV28 | few | NA
TGTGCCAGCAGCCAAGAAGGCGCGGGAATGACAGCCGGGGAGCTGTTTTTT | CASSQEGAGMTAGELFF | TRBJ2-2 | TRBV4-2 | NA | NA
TGCAGTGCTCCCGGGGGGCAGGGCCCCTACGAGCAGTACTTC | CSAPGGQGPYEQYF | TRBJ2-7 | TRBV20-1 | NA | NA
TGTGCCAGCAGCCTCCCCGGCAGGGGGAACGAGCAGTACTTC | CASSLPGRGNEQYF | TRBJ2-7 | TRBV5-5 | NA | TRBD1
TGCAGCGTTGGTGGCCGGGTTAACTATGGCTACACCTTC | CSVGGRVNYGYTF | TRBJ1-2 | TRBV29-1 | many | NA
TGCGCCAGCAGCCAAGAACTAGCGGGGAAATACAATGAGCAGTTCTTC | CASSQELAGKYNEQFF | TRBJ2-1 | TRBV4-1 | NA | TRBD2
TGTGCCAGCAGCTTAGATGTGGCACTCCCTAACTATGGCTACACCTTC | CASSLDVALPNYGYTF | TRBJ1-2 | TRBV11-2 | NA | NA
TGTGCCAGCAGTTCTTATTGGGAGAGCGTGACAGATACGCAGTATTTT | CASSSYWESVTDTQYF | TRBJ2-3 | TRBV28 | few | NA
TGTGCCACCAGCAGAGATCTCGGCCACTACGAGCAGTACTTC | CATSRDLGHYEQYF | TRBJ2-7 | TRBV15 | few | NA
TGTGCCAGCAGCCGGCACAGGGCCTTGAACACTGAAGCTTTCTTT | CASSRHRALNTEAFF | TRBJ1-1 | TRBV3-1 | few | NA
TGTGCCAGCAGCCTGGGAAGTGGACTTGAAGCTTTCTTT | CASSLGSGLEAFF | TRBJ1-1 | TRBV5-5 | NA | NA
TGTGCCAGCAGCAAAGGCGTAGGGGGTTTCGGGAACGAGCAGTACTTC | CASSKGVGGFGNEQYF | TRBJ2-7 | TRBV21-1 | few | NA
TGTGCCAGTTCAGCCTCCGGCTCTGGAAACACCATATATTTT | CASSASGSGNTIYF | TRBJ1-3 | TRBV7-9 | once | NA
TGTGCCAGCGCCGGACAGGGTAATTCACCCCTCCACTTT | CASAGQGNSPLHF | TRBJ1-6 | TRBV6-1 | few | TRBD1
TGTGCCAGCAGCTTAGGCCTCCATAGCGCGGAGCCGACCTACAATGAGCAGTTCTTC | CASSLGLHSAEPTYNEQFF | TRBJ2-1 | TRBV13 | few | NA
TGCAGTGGAGAACTAGCGGGAGGGCCGTCAGAGACCCAGTACTTC | CSGELAGGPSETQYF | TRBJ2-5 | TRBV20-1 | NA | TRBD2
TGTGCCAGCAGTTCTCTCCAGGGTAGATCTGGCTACACCTTC | CASSSLQGRSGYTF | TRBJ1-2 | TRBV6-5 | NA | NA
TGTGCCAGCAGTTTTGGGCTAATGCCCGGGGAGCTGTTTTTT | CASSFGLMPGELFF | TRBJ2-2 | TRBV27 | NA | NA
TGCAGTGCTGAGGGGACATCCAAAGTGGGTTCACCCCTCCACTTT | CSAEGTSKVGSPLHF | TRBJ1-6 | TRBV20-1 | few | NA
TGCAGTGCTAACGGCGTAGCGGGGGTTACCTACGAGCAGTACTTC | CSANGVAGVTYEQYF | TRBJ2-7 | TRBV20-1 | few | TRBD2
TGCGCCAGCAGCTTGGAGTTGGGCACAGATACGCAGTATTTT | CASSLELGTDTQYF | TRBJ2-3 | TRBV7-9 | many | NA
TGTGCCACCAGTGGTCTACGGGGGACCTACAATGAGCAGTACTTC | CATSGLRGTYNEQYF | TRBJ2-7 | TRBV24-1 | NA | NA
TGTGCCAGCAGCCAAGTGAGCGGGGGGGCCTACGAGCAGTACTTC | CASSQVSGGAYEQYF | TRBJ2-7 | TRBV4-2 | NA | TRBD2
TGTGCCATCAGCGGGACTAGCGTCGACGAGCAGTACTTC | CAISGTSVDEQYF | TRBJ2-7 | TRBV10-3 | many | TRBD2
TGTGCCAGCAGCTTAGCGGACAAAAACTATGGCTACACCTTC | CASSLADKNYGYTF | TRBJ1-2 | TRBV7-9 | few | NA
TGTGCCAGCAGCGTAGGACTAGCGGGAGCTACAGATACGCAGTATTTT | CASSVGLAGATDTQYF | TRBJ2-3 | TRBV9 | many | TRBD2
TGCGCCAGCAGCTTGTACCGGGAGCGCCACAATGAGCAGTTCTTC | CASSLYRERHNEQFF | TRBJ2-1 | TRBV5-1 | NA | NA
TGTGCCAGCAGTCCCGCCGGGACTAGCGCCTACGAGCAGTACTTC | CASSPAGTSAYEQYF | TRBJ2-7 | TRBV27 | NA | TRBD2